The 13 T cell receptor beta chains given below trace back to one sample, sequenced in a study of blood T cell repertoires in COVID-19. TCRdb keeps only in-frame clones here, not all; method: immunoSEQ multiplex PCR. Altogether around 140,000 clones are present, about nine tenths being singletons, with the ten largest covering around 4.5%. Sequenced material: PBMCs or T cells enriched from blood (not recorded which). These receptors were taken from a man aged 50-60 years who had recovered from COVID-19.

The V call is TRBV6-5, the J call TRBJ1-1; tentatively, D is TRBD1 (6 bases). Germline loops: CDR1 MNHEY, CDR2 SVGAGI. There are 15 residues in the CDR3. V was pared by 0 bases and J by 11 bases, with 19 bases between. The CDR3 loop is CASSYSTSVGRGAFF. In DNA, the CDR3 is TGTGCCAGCAGTTACTCGACTTCCGTGGGTAGGGGGGCTTTCTTT.

CDR3 bases: TGTGCCAGCAGCTTTCTAGCGGGGGGAAGCTCCTACAATGAGCAGTTCTTC. Translation gives CASSFLAGGSSYNEQFF. The J gene is TRBJ2-1, the V gene TRBV11-3, with 11 bases aligning to TRBD2. The CDR3 covers 17 residues. The germline CDR1 and CDR2 sequences are SGHNT and YENEEA. V dropped 3 bases and J dropped 0; count of bases not matched to a gene: 4.

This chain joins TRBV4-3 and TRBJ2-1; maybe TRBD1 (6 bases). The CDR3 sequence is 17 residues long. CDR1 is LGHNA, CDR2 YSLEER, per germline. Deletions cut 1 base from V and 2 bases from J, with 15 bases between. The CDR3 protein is CASSQVEDSLTYNEQFF. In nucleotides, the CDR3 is TGCGCCAGCAGCCAAGTTGAGGACAGCCTCACCTACAATGAGCAGTTCTTC.

The CDR3 DNA is TGTGCCAGTGGGACTAGCTACGGGGAGCTGTTTTTT. Translated, it gives CASGTSYGELFF. The V call is TRBV9, the J call TRBJ2-2; TRBD2 matches at 9 bases. The CDR3 is made up of 12 amino acids. J was trimmed by 7 bases and V by 8 bases; bases with no gene match: 3. CDR1 SGDLS and CDR2 YYNGEE come from the germline V gene.

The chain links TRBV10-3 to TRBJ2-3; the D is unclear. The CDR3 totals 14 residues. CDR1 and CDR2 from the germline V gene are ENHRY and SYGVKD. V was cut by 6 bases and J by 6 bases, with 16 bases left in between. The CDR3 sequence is CAISPGVAGDTQYF. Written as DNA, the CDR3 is TGTGCCATCAGCCCTGGAGTAGCTGGGGATACGCAGTATTTT.

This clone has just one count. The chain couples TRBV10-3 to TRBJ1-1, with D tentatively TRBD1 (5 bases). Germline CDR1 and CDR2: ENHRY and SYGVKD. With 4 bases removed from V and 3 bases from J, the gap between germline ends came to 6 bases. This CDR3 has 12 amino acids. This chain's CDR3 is CAISGGHTEAFF. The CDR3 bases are TGTGCCATCAGTGGGGGCCACACTGAAGCTTTCTTT.

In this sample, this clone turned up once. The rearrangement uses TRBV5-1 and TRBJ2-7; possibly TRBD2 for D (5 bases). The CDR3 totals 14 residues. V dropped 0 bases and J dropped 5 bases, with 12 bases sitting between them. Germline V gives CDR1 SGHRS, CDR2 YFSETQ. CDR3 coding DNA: TGCGCCAGCAGCTTGGAGCGGAGTAGGGACGAGCAGTACTTC. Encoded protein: CASSLERSRDEQYF.

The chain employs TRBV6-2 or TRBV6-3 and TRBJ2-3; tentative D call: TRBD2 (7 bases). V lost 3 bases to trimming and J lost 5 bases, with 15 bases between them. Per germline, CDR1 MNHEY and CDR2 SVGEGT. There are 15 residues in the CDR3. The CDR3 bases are TGTGCCAGCAGTTATTCCAGCGGGGACATAGATACGCAGTATTTT. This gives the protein CASSYSSGDIDTQYF.

The CDR3 reads CASSSHSYGYTF. In nucleotides, the CDR3 is TGTGCCAGCAGCTCGCATAGCTATGGCTACACCTTC. The chain couples TRBV7-2 to TRBJ1-2; D unresolved. The CDR3 length is 12 residues. The germline V gene encodes CDR1 SGHTA and CDR2 FQGNSA. V was pared by 4 bases and J by 4 bases, with 7 bases between.

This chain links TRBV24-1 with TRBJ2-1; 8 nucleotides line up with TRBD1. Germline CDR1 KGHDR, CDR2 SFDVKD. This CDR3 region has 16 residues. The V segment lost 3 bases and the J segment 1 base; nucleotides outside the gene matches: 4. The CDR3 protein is CATSDPTGVSYNEQFF. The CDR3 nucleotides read TGTGCCACCAGTGATCCGACAGGGGTGTCCTACAATGAGCAGTTCTTC.

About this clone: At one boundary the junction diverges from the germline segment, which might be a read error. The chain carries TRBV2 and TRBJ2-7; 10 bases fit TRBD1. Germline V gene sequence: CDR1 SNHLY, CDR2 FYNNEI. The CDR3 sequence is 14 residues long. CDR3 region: CASRPGQGPYEQYF. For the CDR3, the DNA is TGTGCCAGCAGGCCGGGACAGGGGCCCTATGAGCAGTACTTC.

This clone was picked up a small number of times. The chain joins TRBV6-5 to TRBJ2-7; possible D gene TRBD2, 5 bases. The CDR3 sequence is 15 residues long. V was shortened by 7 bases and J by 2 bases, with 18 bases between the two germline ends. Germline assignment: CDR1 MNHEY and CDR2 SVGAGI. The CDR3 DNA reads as TGTGCCAGCAACCCATCGGGAACAATGCCCTACGAGCAGTACTTC. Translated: CASNPSGTMPYEQYF.

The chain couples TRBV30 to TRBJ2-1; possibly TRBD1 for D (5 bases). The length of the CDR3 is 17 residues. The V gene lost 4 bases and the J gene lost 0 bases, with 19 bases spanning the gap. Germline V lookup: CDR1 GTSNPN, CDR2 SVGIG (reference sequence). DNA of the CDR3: TGTGCCTGGAATCCCGGCCGGACAAGCAGCTCCTACAATGAGCAGTTCTTC. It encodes CAWNPGRTSSSYNEQFF.